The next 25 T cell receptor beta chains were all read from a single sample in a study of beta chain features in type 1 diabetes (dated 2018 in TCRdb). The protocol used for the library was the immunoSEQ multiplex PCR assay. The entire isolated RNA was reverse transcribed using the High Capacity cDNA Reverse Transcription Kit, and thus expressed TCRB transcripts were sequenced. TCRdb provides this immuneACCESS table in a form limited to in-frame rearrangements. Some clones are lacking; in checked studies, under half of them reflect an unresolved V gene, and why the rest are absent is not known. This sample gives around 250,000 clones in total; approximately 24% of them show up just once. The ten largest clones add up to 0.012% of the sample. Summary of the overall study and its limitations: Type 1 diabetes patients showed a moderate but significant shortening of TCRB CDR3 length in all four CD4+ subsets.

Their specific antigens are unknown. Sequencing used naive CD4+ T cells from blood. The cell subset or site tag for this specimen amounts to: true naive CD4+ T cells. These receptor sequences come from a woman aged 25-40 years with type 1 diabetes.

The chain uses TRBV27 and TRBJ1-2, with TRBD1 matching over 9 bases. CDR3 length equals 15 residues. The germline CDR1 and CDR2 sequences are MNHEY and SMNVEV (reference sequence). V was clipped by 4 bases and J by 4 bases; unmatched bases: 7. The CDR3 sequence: CASSSATTGGYGYTF. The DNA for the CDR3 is TGTGCCAGCAGTTCCGCTACGACAGGGGGCTATGGCTACACCTTC.

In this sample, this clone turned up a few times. CDR3 protein: CASSSGIYNEQFF. CDR3 DNA sequence: TGTGCCAGCAGTTCCGGGATCTACAATGAGCAGTTCTTC. This chain uses TRBV28 with TRBJ2-1, with a tentative D call TRBD2 (5 bases). This CDR3 comprises 13 residues. The germline V gene has CDR1 MDHEN and CDR2 SYDVKM. V was trimmed by 4 bases and J by 3 bases, leaving 7 bases between them.

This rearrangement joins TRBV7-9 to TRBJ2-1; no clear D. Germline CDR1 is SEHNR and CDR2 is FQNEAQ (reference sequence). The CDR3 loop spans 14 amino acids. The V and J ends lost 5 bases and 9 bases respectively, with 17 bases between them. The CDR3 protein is CASSRPRSEAEQFF. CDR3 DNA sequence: TGTGCCAGCAGCCGCCCGAGGAGCGAGGCTGAGCAGTTCTTC.

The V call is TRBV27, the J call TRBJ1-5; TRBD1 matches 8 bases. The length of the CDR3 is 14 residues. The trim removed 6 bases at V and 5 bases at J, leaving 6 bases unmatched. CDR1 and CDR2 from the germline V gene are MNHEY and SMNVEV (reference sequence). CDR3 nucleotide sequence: TGTGCCAGCAGCAAGAACAGGGGGGATCAGCCCCAGCATTTT. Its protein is CASSKNRGDQPQHF.

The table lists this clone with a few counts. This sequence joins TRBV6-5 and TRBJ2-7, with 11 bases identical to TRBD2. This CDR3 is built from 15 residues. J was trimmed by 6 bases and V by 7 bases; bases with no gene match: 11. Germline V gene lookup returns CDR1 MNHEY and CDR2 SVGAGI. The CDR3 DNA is TGTGCCAGCACTGTAGCGGGAGGGCCTGTCCCCGAGCAGTACTTC. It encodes CASTVAGGPVPEQYF.

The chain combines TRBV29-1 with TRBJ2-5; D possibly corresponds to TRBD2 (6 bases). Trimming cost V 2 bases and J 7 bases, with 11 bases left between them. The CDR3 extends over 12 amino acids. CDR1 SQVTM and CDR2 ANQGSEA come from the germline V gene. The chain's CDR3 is CSVERASATQYF. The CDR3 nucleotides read TGCAGCGTTGAACGTGCTAGCGCGACCCAGTACTTC.

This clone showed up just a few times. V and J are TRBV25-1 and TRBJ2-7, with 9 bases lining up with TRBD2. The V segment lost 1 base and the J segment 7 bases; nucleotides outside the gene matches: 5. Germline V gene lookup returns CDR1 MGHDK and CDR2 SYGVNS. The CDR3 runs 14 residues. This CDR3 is CASSELREGREQYF. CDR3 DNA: TGTGCCAGCAGTGAATTGCGGGAGGGTCGGGAGCAGTACTTC.

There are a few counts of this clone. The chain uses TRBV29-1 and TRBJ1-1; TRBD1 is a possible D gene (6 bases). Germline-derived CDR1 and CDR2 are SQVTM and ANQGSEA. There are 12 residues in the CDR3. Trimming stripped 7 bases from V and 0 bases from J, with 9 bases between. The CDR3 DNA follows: TGCAGCGGGACAGCGATGAACACTGAAGCTTTCTTT. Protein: CSGTAMNTEAFF.

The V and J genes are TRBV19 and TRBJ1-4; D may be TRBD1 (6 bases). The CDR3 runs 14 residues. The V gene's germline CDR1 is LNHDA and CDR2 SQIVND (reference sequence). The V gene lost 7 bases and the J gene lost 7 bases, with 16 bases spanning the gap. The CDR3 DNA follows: TGTGCCAGTACCTCGACAGGTGGGGTTGAAAAACTGTTTTTT. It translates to CASTSTGGVEKLFF. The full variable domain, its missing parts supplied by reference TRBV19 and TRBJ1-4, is DGGITQSPKYLFRKEGQNVTLSCEQNLNHDAMYWYRQDPGQGLRLIYYSQIVNDFQKGDIAEGYSVSREKKESFPLTVTSAQKNPTAFYLCASTSTGGVEKLFFGSGTQLSVL.

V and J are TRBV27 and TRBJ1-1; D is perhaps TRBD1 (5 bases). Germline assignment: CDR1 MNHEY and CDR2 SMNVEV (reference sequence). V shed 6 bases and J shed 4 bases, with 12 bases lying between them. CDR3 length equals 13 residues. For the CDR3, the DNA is TGTGCCAGCAGCAAACAGGATCCCACTGAAGCTTTCTTT. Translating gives CASSKQDPTEAFF.

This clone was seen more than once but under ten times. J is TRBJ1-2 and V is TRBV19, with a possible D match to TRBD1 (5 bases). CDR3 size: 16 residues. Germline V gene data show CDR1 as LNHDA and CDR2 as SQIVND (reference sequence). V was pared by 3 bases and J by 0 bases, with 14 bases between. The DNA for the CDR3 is TGTGCCAGTAGTATGCGGGGCACCTATACTAACTATGGCTACACCTTC. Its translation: CASSMRGTYTNYGYTF.

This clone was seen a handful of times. The CDR3 nucleotides read TGTGCCAGCAGCTTAGGCCGCGGGGGTGGCAATCAGCCCCAGCATTTT. Residues: CASSLGRGGGNQPQHF. This chain links TRBV11-2 with TRBJ1-5; a possible D gene is TRBD1 (5 bases). Trimming left V 1 base short and J 2 bases short, with 12 bases between. This CDR3 is built from 16 residues. Germline V gives CDR1 SGHAT, CDR2 FQNNGV.

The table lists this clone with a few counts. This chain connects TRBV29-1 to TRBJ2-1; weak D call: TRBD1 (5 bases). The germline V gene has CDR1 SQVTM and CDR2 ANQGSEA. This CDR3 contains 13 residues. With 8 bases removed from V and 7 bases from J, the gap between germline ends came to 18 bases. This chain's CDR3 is CSSRGSQKNEQFF. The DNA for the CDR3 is TGCAGCTCTAGGGGAAGCCAGAAAAATGAGCAGTTCTTC.

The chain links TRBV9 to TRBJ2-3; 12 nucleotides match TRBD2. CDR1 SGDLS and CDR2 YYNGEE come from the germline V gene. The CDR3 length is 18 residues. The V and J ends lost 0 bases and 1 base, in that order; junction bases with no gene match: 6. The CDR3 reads CASSVGLAGGPGTDTQYF. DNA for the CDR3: TGTGCCAGCAGCGTAGGGCTAGCGGGAGGGCCCGGCACAGATACGCAGTATTTT.

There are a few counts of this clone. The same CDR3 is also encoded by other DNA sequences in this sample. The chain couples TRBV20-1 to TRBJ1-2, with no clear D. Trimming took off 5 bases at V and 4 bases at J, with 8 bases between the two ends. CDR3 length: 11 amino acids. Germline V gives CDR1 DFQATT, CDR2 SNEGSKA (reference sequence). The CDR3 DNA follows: TGCAGTGCTCAGACGGGCTATGGCTACACCTTC. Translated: CSAQTGYGYTF.

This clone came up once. In DNA, the CDR3 is TGTGCCAGCAGCTCTACAGTGATTGCTAACTATGGCTACACCTTC. It codes for CASSSTVIANYGYTF. The V and J genes are TRBV7-2 and TRBJ1-2; the D is unclear. The CDR3 is made up of 15 amino acids. CDR1 is SGHTA and CDR2 is FQGNSA in the germline V gene. V was pared by 4 bases and J by 0 bases, with 12 bases between.

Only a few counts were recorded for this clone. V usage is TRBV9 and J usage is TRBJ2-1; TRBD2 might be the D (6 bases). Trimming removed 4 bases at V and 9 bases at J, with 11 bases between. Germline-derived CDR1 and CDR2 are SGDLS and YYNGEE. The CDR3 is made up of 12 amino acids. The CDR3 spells CASSLLATEQFF. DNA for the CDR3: TGTGCCAGCAGCTTACTAGCAACTGAGCAGTTCTTC.

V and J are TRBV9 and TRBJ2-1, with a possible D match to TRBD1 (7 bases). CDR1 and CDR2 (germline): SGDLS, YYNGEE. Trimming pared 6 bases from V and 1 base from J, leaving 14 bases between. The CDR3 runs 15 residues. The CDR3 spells CASTRGDSSYNEQFF. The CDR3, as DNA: TGTGCCAGCACCAGGGGGGATTCGTCCTACAATGAGCAGTTCTTC.

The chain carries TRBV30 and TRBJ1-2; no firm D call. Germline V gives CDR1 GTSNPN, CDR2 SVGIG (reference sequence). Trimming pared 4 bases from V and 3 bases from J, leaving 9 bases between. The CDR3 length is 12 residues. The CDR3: CAWTTGDYGYTF. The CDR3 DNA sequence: TGTGCCTGGACAACCGGGGACTATGGCTACACCTTC.

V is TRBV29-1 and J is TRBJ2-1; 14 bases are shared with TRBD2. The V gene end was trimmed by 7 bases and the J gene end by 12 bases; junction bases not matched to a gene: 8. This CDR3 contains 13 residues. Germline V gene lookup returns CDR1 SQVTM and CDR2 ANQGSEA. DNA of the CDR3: TGCAGCGGCATAGGACTAGCGGGAGGTAGGCAGTTCTTC. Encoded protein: CSGIGLAGGRQFF.

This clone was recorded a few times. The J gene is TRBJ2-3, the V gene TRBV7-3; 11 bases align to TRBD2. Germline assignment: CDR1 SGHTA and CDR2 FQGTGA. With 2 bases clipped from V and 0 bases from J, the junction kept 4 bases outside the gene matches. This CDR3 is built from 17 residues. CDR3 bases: TGTGCCAGCAGCTTAGCCGGGACTAGCGGAAGCACAGATACGCAGTATTTT. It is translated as CASSLAGTSGSTDTQYF.

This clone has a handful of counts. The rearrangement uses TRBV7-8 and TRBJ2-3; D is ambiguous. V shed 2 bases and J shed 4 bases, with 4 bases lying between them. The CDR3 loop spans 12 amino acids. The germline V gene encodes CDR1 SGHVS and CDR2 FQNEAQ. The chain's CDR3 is CASSLLSDTQYF. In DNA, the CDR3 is TGTGCCAGCAGCTTACTCTCAGATACGCAGTATTTT. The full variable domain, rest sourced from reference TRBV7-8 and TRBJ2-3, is GAGVSQSPRYKVAKRGQDVALRCDPISGHVSLFWYQQALGQGPEFLTYFQNEAQLDKSGLPSDRFFAERPEGSVSTLKIQRTQQEDSAVYLCASSLLSDTQYFGPGTRLTVL.

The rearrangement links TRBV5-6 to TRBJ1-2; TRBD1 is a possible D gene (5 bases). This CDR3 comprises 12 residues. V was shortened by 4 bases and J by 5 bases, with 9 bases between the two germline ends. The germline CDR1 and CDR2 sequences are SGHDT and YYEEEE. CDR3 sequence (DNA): TGTGCCAGCAGCATCAGGGAATATGGCTACACCTTC. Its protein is CASSIREYGYTF. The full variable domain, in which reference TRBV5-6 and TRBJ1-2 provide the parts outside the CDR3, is DAGVTQSPTHLIKTRGQQVTLRCSPKSGHDTVSWYQQALGQGPQFIFQYYEEEERQRGNFPDRFSGHQFPNYSSELNVNALLLGDSALYLCASSIREYGYTFGSGTRLTVV.

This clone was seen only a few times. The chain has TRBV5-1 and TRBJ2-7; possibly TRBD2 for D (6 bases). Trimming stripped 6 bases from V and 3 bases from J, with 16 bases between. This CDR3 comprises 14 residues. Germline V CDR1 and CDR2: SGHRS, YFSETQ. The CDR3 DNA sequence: TGCGCCAGCAATCGGGGGACGCGGGACTACGAGCAGTACTTC. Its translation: CASNRGTRDYEQYF.

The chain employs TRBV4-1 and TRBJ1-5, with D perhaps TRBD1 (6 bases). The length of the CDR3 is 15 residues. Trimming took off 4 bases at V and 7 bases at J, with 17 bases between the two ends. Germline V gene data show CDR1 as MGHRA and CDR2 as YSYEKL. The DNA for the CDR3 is TGCGCCAGCAGCCGAATAACAGGGTATGGACAGCCCCAGCATTTT. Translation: CASSRITGYGQPQHF.